This TCR beta chain appears in the sequencing data of a study of regulatory T cells in long-lasting Graves disease (dated by TCRdb to the early 2020s). Study-level background: Antithyroid drugs had been taken for less than 3 months by newly diagnosed Graves' disease patients. The study was registered as a clinical trial and conducted in China. A total of about 33 samples underwent TCR sequencing, from roughly 13 patients with persistent Graves' disease and roughly 20 patients with newly diagnosed Graves' disease. This study used TCR sequencing and RNA sequencing of peripheral blood to compare persistent Graves' disease patients against newly diagnosed Graves' disease patients. Broader findings and caveats from the paper: A larger number of public clonotypes was shared among persistent patients (fewer than 3,000) than among newly diagnosed patients (more than 850). As a limitation, the authors acknowledged that the small sample size may reduce accuracy. Lower TCR Shannon entropy and fewer highly expanded clones were observed in persistent Graves' disease patients than in newly diagnosed patients, which suggested clonal expansion. Peripheral blood alone was examined, since thyroid tissue, which constituted the primary lesion, could not be accessed. Only the TCR beta chain was sequenced and analyzed. TRBV28, TRBJ1-2 and TRBJ2-5 were preferentially used in persistent disease, while TRBV20-1 and TRBJ2-1 were favored in newly diagnosed disease.

This clonotype has at least ten counts. The antigen this receptor binds is unknown. Per-base quality was not reported, and no clone a single base away is much larger than it. Sample time point, as interpreted from the label and publication: newly diagnosed GD, antithyroid drugs for less than 3 months. For both TCR sequencing and RNA sequencing, RNA was extracted from PBMCs using TRIzol. The diagnosis of Graves' disease was made according to American Thyroid Association guidelines. The patients came from an endocrinology department in Xi'an, China. From each patient, around 9 milliliters of peripheral blood was collected into an EDTA anticoagulant tube. Ficoll Paque Plus density gradient separation was used to isolate PBMCs, and no further T cell sorting was done. An Agilent 2100 Bioanalyzer and agarose gel were used to check RNA quality, while a NanoDrop 2000 measured RNA concentration. The library came from multiplex PCR. Instrument on record: Illumina HiSeq 4000. To build TCR beta libraries, CDR3 regions were amplified by Arm-PCR using iRepertoire HTBI primers. Before sequencing, the PCR products went through gel purification. The original pipeline was this. Across samples, 62 TRBV and 12 to 15 TRBJ segments were identified and used for gene usage analysis of CDR3 amino acid clonotypes. COPE and FqMerger were used to merge filtered high-quality paired reads into contigs. BLAST was used to align contigs to the IMGT TRBV, TRBD and TRBJ reference genes, and CDR3 was defined following IMGT. Any clonotype with a frequency above 0.1% was counted as a highly expanded clone. Repertoire diversity was measured by Shannon entropy, and V-J evenness by the Gini coefficient. A clonotype was considered public if more than one individual shared it. TCRdb's own reprocessing of the public reads used fastp at Q25 and MiXCR and kept productive beta chains. Under each unique CDR3 protein, matching rows form one entry showing the most common genes and DNA. Clone size and V and J calls follow TCRdb, not the original study. The sample profile shows about 420,000 distinct CDR3 sequences; roughly 15% of them were found once. The top ten clonotypes cover less than 30% of the sample.

Spanning cysteine to phenylalanine, the CDR3 consists of 17 amino acids. Left in the record is the CDR3 DNA by itself, 51 bases read in frame from the first base. V is clipped by 5 bases and J by 7 bases, and the sequence between their germline boundaries is 24 bases long. This sample also appeared in a second study, on T cells in Graves' hyperthyroidism and ophthalmopathy. The second study, in turn, reports: Graves' hyperthyroidism was defined as stable when no progression to ophthalmopathy occurred over 18 months of follow-up. Hyperthyroidism patients were aged 18 to 65 years and newly diagnosed, with disease duration of less than 2 months. Any patient with an uncontrolled infection, another autoimmune disease, pregnancy or lactation was excluded. Diagnoses relied on clinical symptoms, serum thyroxine and TRAb, thyroid ultrasound and orbital computed tomography. The first round of RT-PCR for the TCR CDR3 was performed with the HTBI primer set and the Qiagen OneStep RT-PCR kit. Most expanded thyroid clonotypes (frequency above 0.001) were also detected in blood, a finding suggesting that blood repertoires may reflect thyroid immune responses. In cross-validation, a model built on a 13 V-J signature told ophthalmopathy apart from stable hyperthyroidism with under 90% sensitivity and about 81% specificity, and in testing the same model reached 80%/75%. During validation, the model predicted progression to ophthalmopathy a median of roughly 7.1 months ahead of onset, with roughly 65% sensitivity and roughly 75% specificity. To identify TCR V-J signatures that set the groups apart, the researchers used a discovery cohort of roughly 100 patients, made up of 40 to 45 with Graves' ophthalmopathy and around 58 with stable Graves' hyperthyroidism. Whether ophthalmopathy could be predicted prospectively was tested in an independent validation cohort made up of roughly 19 hyperthyroidism patients plus 17 patients who later progressed to ophthalmopathy. The 100 or so discovery patients were divided at random into training and test sets in a 7:3 ratio. The study also compared thyroid tissue and blood T-cell repertoires from five or six Graves' hyperthyroidism patients. Once sampling was done, hyperthyroidism patients were given methimazole at a starting dose of 30 mg daily, whereas ophthalmopathy patients were given high-dose intravenous methylprednisolone. Libraries were constructed in a second round of multiplex PCR, after which size selection and purification were performed. Paired-end sequencing of the libraries was performed with 100 bp reads on an Illumina HiSeq2000. SOAPnuke was used to process the raw data, removing reads that contained adapters or uncalled bases, had a mean Phred below 15, or lacked an exact match to the constant primer or identifier. High-quality paired reads were merged with COPE v1.2.5, and unique nucleotide sequences were defined as clonotypes. MiTCR v1.1 was used to align the clonotypes against IMGT TRBV, TRBD and TRBJ reference segments. The analysis was restricted to V-J combinations with a frequency above 0.0001, which together covered just over 98% of the repertoires. A TCS score was defined as the ratio between F50 (clonal expansion) and ExV (chaos), using BLOSUM62-based TCRdist between CDR3 peptides within each V-J. Welch's t-statistics and random forest reduced fewer than 550 V-J features to 13, which were used in a naive Bayes classifier (R e1071). No statistical method was used to set the sample size in advance, and investigators knew the group allocation. According to the paper, TCR Vbeta CDR3 sequencing was carried out on 135 peripheral blood samples, which came from 40 to 45 ophthalmopathy, around 74 hyperthyroidism and roughly 17 progressor patients.

In this chain, TRBV12-3 or TRBV12-4 is recombined with TRBJ2-1; D gene: possibly TRBD2, on 6 matching bases. Specimen: peripheral blood mononuclear cells (PBMCs), collected at new diagnosis, from a patient treated with antithyroid drugs. The TCR sequence derives from a woman aged 18-29 years with Graves disease. Donor details come from another sample of the same person, matched by shared clones. The nucleotides read TGTGCCAGCAGTCCTCAGCGGAGGGCCGGTAGTTTAAATGAGCAGTTCTTC. This sequence encodes CASSPQRRAGSLNEQFF.